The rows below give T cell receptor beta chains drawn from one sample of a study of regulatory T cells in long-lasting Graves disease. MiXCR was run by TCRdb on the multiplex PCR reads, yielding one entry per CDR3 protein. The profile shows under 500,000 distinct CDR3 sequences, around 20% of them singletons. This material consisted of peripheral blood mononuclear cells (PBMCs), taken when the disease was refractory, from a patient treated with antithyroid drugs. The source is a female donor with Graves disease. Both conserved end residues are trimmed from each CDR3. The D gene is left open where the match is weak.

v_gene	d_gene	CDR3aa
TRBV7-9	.	ASSLGEMAQY
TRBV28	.	ASSLGLRVVETQY
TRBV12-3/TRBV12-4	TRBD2	ASSLRTSGRTTSYEQY
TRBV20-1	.	SARAFGTTLEQY
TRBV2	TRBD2	ATRWLAGETQY
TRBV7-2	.	ASSHPVAGQSSYEQY
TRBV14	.	ASSPVNTGELF
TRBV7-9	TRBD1	ASSVGYRGREETQY
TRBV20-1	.	SASNSAGRSYGYT
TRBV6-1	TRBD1	ASSPDRARQETQY
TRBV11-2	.	ASSPAPTLEQY
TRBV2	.	ASSIRITGELF
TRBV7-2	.	ASRYRTATDTQY
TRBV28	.	ASKTGNYGYT
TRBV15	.	ATSRAAYNEQF
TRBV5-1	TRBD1	ASSLTGDAETQY
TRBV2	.	ASSERQRVLHEQY
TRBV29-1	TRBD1	SVARTGETEAF
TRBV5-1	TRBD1	ASSLDGDRVSEAF
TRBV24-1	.	ATSDLRDGYT
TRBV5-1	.	ASSLAGVRAEAS
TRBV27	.	ASSFSVVGNNSPLH
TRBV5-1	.	ASSLYPVNYGYT
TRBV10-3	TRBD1	AISPGQGNSPLH
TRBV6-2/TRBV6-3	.	ASRPAERGSSEAF
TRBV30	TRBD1	AWVGDRTHYGYT
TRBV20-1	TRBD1	SAGTVQAKNIQY
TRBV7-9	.	AIPALRFQGIDGYT
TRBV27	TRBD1	ASSPRTGGEEKLF